This T cell receptor beta chain was identified in a study of identical twins. General observations from the study: Abundant beta clonotypes from cord blood had fewer insertions, unlike memory repertoires, which showed none. Where out-of-frame alpha sequences were twin-shared, they showed excess low generation probability. Cross-sectional statistical analysis was relied on for the conclusions, without the same donors being followed.

The V and J ends lost 6 bases and 0 bases, in that order; junction bases with no gene match: 6. The CDR3 totals 16 residues. Germline CDR1 and CDR2: MNHEY and SMNVEV (reference sequence). Unique molecular identifiers were present on the cDNA, which also gained a universal primer site by template switching. TCRdb re-called the 5' RACE reads through MiXCR, storing one row per CDR3 protein. Of 1.5 million to 2 million distinct CDR3 sequences listed, around a third were seen once; the top ten hold approximately 0.25%. This clonotype was observed a handful of times. Its antigen is undetermined. Sequences were obtained from cord blood. This clonotype originated in a newborn girl in good health. The chain is built from TRBV27 and TRBJ2-5; 11 nucleotides align to TRBD2. The CDR3 region is CASSHLAGGYQETQYF. The CDR3 DNA reads as TGTGCCAGCAGCCATCTAGCGGGGGGTTACCAAGAGACCCAGTACTTC.